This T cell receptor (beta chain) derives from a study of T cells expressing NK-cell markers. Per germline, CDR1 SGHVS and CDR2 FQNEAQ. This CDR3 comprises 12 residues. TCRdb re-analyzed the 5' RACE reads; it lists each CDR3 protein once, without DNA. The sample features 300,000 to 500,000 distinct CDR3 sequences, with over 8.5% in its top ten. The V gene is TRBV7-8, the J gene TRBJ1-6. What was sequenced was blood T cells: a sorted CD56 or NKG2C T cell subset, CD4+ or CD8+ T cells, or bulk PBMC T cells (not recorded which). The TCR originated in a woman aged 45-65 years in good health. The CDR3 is CASSPANSPLHF. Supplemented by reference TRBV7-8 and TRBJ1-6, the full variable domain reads GAGVSQSPRYKVAKRGQDVALRCDPISGHVSLFWYQQALGQGPEFLTYFQNEAQLDKSGLPSDRFFAERPEGSVSTLKIQRTQQEDSAVYLCASSPANSPLHFGNGTRLTVT.